This T cell receptor (beta chain) was recovered during a study of molecular identifiers for immune sequencing clone quantification. Whole-study results and caveats: Spiked TCR RNA from one Jurkat cell reportedly showed up when mixed among over 900,000 naive cells.

This clonotype was observed a few times. The antigen remains unidentified. Every naive CD8 library was made from between 20,000 and 1,000,000 sorted cells with 10%, 30% or 50% RNA. Sorted naive CD8 T cells were those defined as CD8+CD4-CCR7+CD45RA+. Both previously described methods and listed TCR primers were employed to make bulk TCR libraries. One entry per CDR3 protein results from TCRdb running MiXCR on the PCR reads. The profile covers about 100,000 distinct CDR3 sequences, with around 30% appearing a single time and approximately 10% taken by the ten largest. The V and J ends lost 4 bases and 3 bases respectively, with 9 bases between them. Germline CDR1 is MDHEN and CDR2 is SYDVKM. The CDR3 runs to 14 residues.

Input material: naive CD8+ T cells from blood, with Jurkat cell RNA spiked in. Subset in this sample: FACS-sorted CD8+CD4-CCR7+CD45RA+ naive T cells. This chain joins TRBV28 and TRBJ2-2; no firm D call. The clonotype originates from a human donor in good health. Some libraries in this study had Jurkat cell RNA spiked in. CDR3 nucleotides: TGTGCCAGCAGTTCCTTCAGTTACACCGGGGAGCTGTTTTTT. It is translated as CASSSFSYTGELFF.